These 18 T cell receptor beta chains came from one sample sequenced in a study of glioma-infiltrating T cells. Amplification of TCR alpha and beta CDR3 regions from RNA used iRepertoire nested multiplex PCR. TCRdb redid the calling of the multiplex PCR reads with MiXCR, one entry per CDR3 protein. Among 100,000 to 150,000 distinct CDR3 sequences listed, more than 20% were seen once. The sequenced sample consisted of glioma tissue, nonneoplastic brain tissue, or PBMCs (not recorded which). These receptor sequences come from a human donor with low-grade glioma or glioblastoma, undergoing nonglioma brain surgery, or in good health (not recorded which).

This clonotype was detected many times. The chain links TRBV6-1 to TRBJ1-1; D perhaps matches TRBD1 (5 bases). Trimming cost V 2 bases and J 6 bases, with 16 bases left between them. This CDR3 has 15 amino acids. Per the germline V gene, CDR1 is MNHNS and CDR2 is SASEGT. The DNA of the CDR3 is TGTGCCAGCAGTGAACTACAGGTCCATGGTCCTGAAGCTTTCTTT. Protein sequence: CASSELQVHGPEAFF.

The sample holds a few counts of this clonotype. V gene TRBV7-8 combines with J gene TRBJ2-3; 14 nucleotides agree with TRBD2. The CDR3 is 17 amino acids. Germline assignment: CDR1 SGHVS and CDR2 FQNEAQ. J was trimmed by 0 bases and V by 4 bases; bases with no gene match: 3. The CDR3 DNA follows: TGTGCCAGCAGCTGGGGGACTAGCGGGAGTAGCACAGATACGCAGTATTTT. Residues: CASSWGTSGSSTDTQYF.

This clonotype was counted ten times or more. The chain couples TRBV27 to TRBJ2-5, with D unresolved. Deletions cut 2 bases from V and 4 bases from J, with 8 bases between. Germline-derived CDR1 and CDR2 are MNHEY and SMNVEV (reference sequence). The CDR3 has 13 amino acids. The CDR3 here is CASSLRIRETQYF. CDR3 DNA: TGTGCCAGCAGTTTAAGGATCAGAGAGACCCAGTACTTC.

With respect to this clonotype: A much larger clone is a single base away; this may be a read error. CDR3 coding DNA: TGTGCCAGCAGCCAAGGTCCGAGGCTTACTAATCGTGTCTATGGCTACACCTTC. Translating gives CASSQGPRLTNRVYGYTF. V is TRBV3-1 and J is TRBJ1-2, with unresolved D. The CDR3 has 18 residues. Trimming pared 1 base from V and 4 bases from J, leaving 22 bases between. CDR1 is LGHDT, CDR2 YNNKEL, per germline (reference sequence).

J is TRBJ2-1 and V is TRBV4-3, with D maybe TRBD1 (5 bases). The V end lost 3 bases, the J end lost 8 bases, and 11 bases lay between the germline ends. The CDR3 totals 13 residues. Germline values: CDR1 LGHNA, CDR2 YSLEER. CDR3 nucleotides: TGCGCCAGCAGCCACGAAAAGGGGTATGAGCAGTTCTTC. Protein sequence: CASSHEKGYEQFF.

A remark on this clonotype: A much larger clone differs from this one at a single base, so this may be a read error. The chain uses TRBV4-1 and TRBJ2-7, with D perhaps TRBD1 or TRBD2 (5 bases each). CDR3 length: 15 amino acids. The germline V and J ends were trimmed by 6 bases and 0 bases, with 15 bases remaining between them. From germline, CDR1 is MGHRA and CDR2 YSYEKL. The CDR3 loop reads CASSLGSDSSYEQYF. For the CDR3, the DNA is TGCGCCAGCAGTTTGGGGAGCGACAGCTCCTACGAGCAGTACTTC.

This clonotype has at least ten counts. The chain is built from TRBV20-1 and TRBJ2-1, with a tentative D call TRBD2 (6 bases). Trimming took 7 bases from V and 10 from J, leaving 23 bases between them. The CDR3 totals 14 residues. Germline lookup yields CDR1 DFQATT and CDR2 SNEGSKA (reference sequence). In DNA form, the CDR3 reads TGCAGTGGAGGCGGGCGGGACCTCCTGAGGGAGCAGTTCTTC. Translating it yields CSGGGRDLLREQFF.

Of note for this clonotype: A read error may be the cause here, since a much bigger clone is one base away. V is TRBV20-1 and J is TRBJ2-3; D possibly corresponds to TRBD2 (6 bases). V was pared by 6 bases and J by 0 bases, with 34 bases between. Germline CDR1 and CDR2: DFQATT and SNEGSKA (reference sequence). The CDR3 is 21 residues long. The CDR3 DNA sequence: TGCAGTGCCCTTAAAAAAAGGGGCGTGAGGTGGGAGGACCATAGCACAGATACGCAGTATTTT. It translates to CSALKKRGVRWEDHSTDTQYF.

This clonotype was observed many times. CDR3 in amino acids: CASSQAGQWNTEAFF. The CDR3 DNA reads TGCGCCAGCAGCCAGGCGGGACAGTGGAACACTGAAGCTTTCTTT. The chain carries TRBV4-1 and TRBJ1-1; 7 bases fit TRBD1. CDR3 size: 15 residues. CDR1 is MGHRA and CDR2 is YSYEKL in the germline V gene. J was trimmed by 1 base and V by 3 bases; bases with no gene match: 5.

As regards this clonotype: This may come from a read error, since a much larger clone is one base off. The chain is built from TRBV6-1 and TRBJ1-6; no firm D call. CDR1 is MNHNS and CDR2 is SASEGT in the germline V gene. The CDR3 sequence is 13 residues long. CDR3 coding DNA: TGTGCCAGCAGTGAAATACTCGGCTCACACCTCCACTTT. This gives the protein CASSEILGSHLHF.

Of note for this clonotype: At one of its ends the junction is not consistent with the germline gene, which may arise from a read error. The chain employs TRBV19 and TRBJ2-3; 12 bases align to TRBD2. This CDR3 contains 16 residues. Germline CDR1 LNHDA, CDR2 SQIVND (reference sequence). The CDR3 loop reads CASSKWTSGNKDTQYF. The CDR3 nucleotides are TGCGCCAGTAGTAAATGGACTAGCGGGAACAAAGATACGCAGTATTTT.

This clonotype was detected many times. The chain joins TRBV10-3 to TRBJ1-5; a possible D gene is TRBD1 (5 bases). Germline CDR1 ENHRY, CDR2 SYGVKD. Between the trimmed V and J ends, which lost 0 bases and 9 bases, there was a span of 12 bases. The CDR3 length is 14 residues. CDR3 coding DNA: TGTGCCATCAGTGAGTCGATTCCAGGGATGCCCCAGCATTTT. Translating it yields CAISESIPGMPQHF.

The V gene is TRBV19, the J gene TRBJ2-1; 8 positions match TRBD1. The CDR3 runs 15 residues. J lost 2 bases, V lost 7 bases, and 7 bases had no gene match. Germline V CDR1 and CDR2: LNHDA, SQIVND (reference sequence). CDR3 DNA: TGTGCCAGTACCAAACAGGGGGGCACCTACAATGAGCAGTTCTTC. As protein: CASTKQGGTYNEQFF.

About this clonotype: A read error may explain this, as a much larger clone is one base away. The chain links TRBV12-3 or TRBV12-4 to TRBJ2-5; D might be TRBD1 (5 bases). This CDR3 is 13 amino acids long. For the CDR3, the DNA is TGTGTCAGCAGTTTCGGGTCAGGGGAGACCCAGTACTTC. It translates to CVSSFGSGETQYF.

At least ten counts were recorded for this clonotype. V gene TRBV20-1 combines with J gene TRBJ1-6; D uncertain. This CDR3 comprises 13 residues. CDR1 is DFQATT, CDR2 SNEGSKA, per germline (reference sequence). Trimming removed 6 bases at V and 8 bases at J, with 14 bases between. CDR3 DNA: TGCAGTGCAGGTCAGGAGCAAGATTCACCCCTCCACTTT. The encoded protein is CSAGQEQDSPLHF.

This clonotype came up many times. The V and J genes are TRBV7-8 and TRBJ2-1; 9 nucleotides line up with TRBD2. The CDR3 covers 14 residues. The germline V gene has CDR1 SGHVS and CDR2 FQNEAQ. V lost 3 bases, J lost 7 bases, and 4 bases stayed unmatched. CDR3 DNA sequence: TGTGCCAGCAGCTTTAGCGGGAGTATGAATGAGCAGTTCTTC. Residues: CASSFSGSMNEQFF.

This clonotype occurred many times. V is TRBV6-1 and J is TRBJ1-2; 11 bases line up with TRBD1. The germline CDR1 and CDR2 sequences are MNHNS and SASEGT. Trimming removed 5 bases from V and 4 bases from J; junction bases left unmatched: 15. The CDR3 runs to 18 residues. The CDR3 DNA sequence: TGTGCCAGCAGTCGTACAGGGACAGGGGGTACCGCTGGCTATGGCTACACCTTC. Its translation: CASSRTGTGGTAGYGYTF.

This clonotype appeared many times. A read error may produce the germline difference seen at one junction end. The CDR3 coding sequence is TGTGCCAGCAGCGAAGGGGCGAACACTGAAGCTTTCTTT. Protein product: CASSEGANTEAFF. The chain uses TRBV6-1 and TRBJ1-1, with D tentatively TRBD1 (5 bases). Germline V gene data show CDR1 as MNHNS and CDR2 as SASEGT. CDR3 length equals 13 residues.